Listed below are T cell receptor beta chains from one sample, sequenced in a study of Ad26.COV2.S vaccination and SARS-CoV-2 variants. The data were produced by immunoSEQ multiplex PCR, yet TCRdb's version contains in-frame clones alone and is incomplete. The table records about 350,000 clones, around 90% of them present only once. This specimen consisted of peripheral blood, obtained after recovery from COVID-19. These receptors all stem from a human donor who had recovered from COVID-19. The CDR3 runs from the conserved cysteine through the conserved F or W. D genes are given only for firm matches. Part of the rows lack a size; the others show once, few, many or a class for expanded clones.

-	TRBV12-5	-	CASGSGSGLDTQYF
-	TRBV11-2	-	CASSLTGRTSSYNEQFF
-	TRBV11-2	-	CASSLAPAYNEQFF
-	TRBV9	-	CASSATGELFF
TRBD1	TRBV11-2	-	CASSSHPSYRGHGDGYTF
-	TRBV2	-	CATSSQGRGTDTQYF
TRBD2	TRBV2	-	CASRLAGGPSTDTQYF
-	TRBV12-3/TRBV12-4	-	CASSLFGGDRKYF
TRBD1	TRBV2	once	CASRGQVGNEQFF
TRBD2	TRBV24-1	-	CATSDARGGLEQFF
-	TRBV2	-	CASPTLINTEAFF
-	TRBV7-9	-	CASSLLGDDNEQFF
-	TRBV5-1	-	CASSYSGGSNQPQHF
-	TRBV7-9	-	CASSLGGSSGNTIYF
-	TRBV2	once	CASSERDFRSSYEQYF
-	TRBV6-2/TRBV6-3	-	CASSMGDTNYGYTF
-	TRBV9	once	CASSVAGDGYTF
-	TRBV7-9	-	CASSVTDLSSYEQYF
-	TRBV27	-	CASRRVSNQPQHF
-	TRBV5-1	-	CASSLAVVSNTGELFF
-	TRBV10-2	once	CASSEVESNQPQHF
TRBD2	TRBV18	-	CASSLGGGPSYNEQFF
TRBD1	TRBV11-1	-	CASSLPGQGGRDEQFF
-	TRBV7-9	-	CASSPRAEGNTIYF
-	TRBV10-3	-	CAISESEGGRPRQAFF
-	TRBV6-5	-	CASSSSGQGEKLFF